The 24 T cell receptor beta chains listed next were all sequenced from one sample in a study of response to subunit inactivated influenza vaccine. TCRdb reprocessed the RT-PCR reads with MiXCR, giving one entry per CDR3 protein. The sample holds around 150,000 distinct CDR3 sequences, about 11% seen once. This specimen consisted of non-naive T cells sorted from PBMCs, obtained around seven weeks after vaccination. All receptors come from a man aged 50 or older who received an inactivated influenza vaccine.

This clonotype was observed many times. The chain links TRBV20-1 to TRBJ2-1; maybe TRBD2 (6 bases). Germline V gives CDR1 DFQATT, CDR2 SNEGSKA (reference sequence). Trimming pared 1 base from V and 4 bases from J, leaving 11 bases between. CDR3 length equals 14 residues. CDR3 sequence reads: CSARGGDQYNEQFF. DNA for the CDR3: TGCAGTGCTAGAGGGGGGGACCAATACAATGAGCAGTTCTTC.

This chain uses TRBV7-8 with TRBJ2-5, with D tentatively TRBD2 (5 bases). CDR1 is SGHVS, CDR2 FQNEAQ, per germline. The CDR3 length is 13 residues. V was clipped by 4 bases and J by 9 bases, with 15 bases between them. The CDR3 region has the DNA TGTGCCAGCAGCTCCCATGGGAGAGGTGCCCAGTACTTC. Encoded protein: CASSSHGRGAQYF. Complete variable domain (other parts from reference TRBV7-8 and TRBJ2-5): GAGVSQSPRYKVAKRGQDVALRCDPISGHVSLFWYQQALGQGPEFLTYFQNEAQLDKSGLPSDRFFAERPEGSVSTLKIQRTQQEDSAVYLCASSSHGRGAQYFGPGTRLLVL.

This clonotype appeared a few times. V is TRBV12-3 or TRBV12-4 and J is TRBJ2-7, with D hard to call. The V and J ends lost 2 bases and 2 bases respectively, with 7 bases between them. This CDR3 is built from 13 residues. The CDR3 region has the DNA TGTGCCAGCAGTTTAACAAGGACCTACGAGCAGTACTTC. It translates to CASSLTRTYEQYF.

This clonotype has a count of ten or more. V and J are TRBV20-1 and TRBJ1-1; D possibly corresponds to TRBD1 (6 bases). CDR1 and CDR2 (germline): DFQATT, SNEGSKA (reference sequence). V lost 7 bases, J lost 3 bases, and 12 bases lay in between. The CDR3 has 12 amino acids. CDR3 sequence reads: CSVAGHYTEAFF. CDR3 DNA: TGCAGTGTAGCGGGACATTACACTGAAGCTTTCTTT.

This clonotype was recorded many times. V and J are TRBV7-9 and TRBJ2-5; D might be TRBD2 (6 bases). The CDR3 runs 13 residues. Germline CDR1 is SEHNR and CDR2 is FQNEAQ (reference sequence). V was shortened by 5 bases and J by 5 bases, with 12 bases between the two germline ends. The DNA for the CDR3 is TGTGCCAGCAGCCCCGTTGGGAGGGAGACCCAGTACTTC. Encoded protein: CASSPVGRETQYF.

The chain uses TRBV6-5 and TRBJ1-1; TRBD1 might be the D (5 bases). This CDR3 contains 17 residues. Germline CDR1 and CDR2: MNHEY and SVGAGI. V dropped 0 bases and J dropped 2 bases, with 16 bases sitting between them. For the CDR3, the DNA is TGTGCCAGCAGTTACTCATCGTCGATTCAGGGAAACACTGAAGCTTTCTTT. It is translated as CASSYSSSIQGNTEAFF.

This clonotype was seen a few times. The chain couples TRBV20-1 to TRBJ2-3, with 14 bases lining up with TRBD2. The ends lost 1 base at V and 0 bases at J; junction bases unmatched: 3. The CDR3 sequence is 17 residues long. Looked up from germline, CDR1 is DFQATT and CDR2 is SNEGSKA (reference sequence). CDR3 sequence (DNA): TGCAGTGCTAGAGCAGGACTAGCGGGAGGCAGCACAGATACGCAGTATTTT. Its translation is CSARAGLAGGSTDTQYF.

This clonotype was seen many times. V usage is TRBV10-3 and J usage is TRBJ2-7; 11 bases are a match to TRBD1. V was pared by 6 bases and J by 4 bases, with 5 bases of the junction left unmatched. Germline V gives CDR1 ENHRY, CDR2 SYGVKD. The CDR3 sequence is 14 residues long. The CDR3 spells CAIRRDRGVYEQYF. The CDR3, as DNA: TGTGCCATCAGACGGGACAGGGGGGTGTACGAGCAGTACTTC.

This clonotype was detected ten times or more. CDR3 sequence reads: CASSQDGRTIPDTQYF. The CDR3 DNA is TGTGCCAGCAGCCAAGATGGCAGGACAATCCCGGATACGCAGTATTTT. This rearrangement joins TRBV3-1 to TRBJ2-3; perhaps TRBD1 as D (5 bases). With 0 bases removed from V and 6 bases from J, the gap between germline ends came to 16 bases. The CDR3 totals 16 residues. The germline V gene encodes CDR1 LGHDT and CDR2 YNNKEL (reference sequence).

CDR3 in DNA: TGTGCCAGCAGTTTAGTGGCGGGGGAGACAGATACGCAGTATTTT. As protein: CASSLVAGETDTQYF. This chain links TRBV28 with TRBJ2-3; 7 bases fit TRBD2. The CDR3 is made up of 15 amino acids. The germline gives CDR1 MDHEN, CDR2 SYDVKM. The V gene end was trimmed by 2 bases and the J gene end by 3 bases; junction bases not matched to a gene: 5.

This chain uses TRBV9 with TRBJ2-7; 7 bases match TRBD1. Germline-derived CDR1 and CDR2 are SGDLS and YYNGEE. This CDR3 region has 15 residues. The J segment lost 6 bases and the V segment lost 3 bases, leaving 12 bases of the junction unmatched. CDR3 region: CASSAKGTVHCEQYF. CDR3 sequence (DNA): TGTGCCAGCAGCGCGAAAGGGACAGTTCACTGCGAGCAGTACTTC.

At least ten counts were recorded for this clonotype. The chain employs TRBV7-6 and TRBJ2-3; D remains ambiguous. V dropped 1 base and J dropped 0 bases, with 8 bases sitting between them. This CDR3 has 15 residues. Looked up from germline, CDR1 is SGHVS and CDR2 is FNYEAQ. CDR3 protein: CASSLVLGSTDTQYF. The DNA for the CDR3 is TGTGCCAGCAGCTTAGTTTTAGGAAGCACAGATACGCAGTATTTT.

This clonotype came up many times. The chain has TRBV5-1 and TRBJ2-3, with TRBD1 as a possible D gene (5 bases). There are 15 residues in the CDR3. CDR1 is SGHRS and CDR2 is YFSETQ in the germline V gene. Trimming left V 0 bases short and J 2 bases short, with 10 bases between. In nucleotides, the CDR3 is TGCGCCAGCAGCTTGGCAGGGAAAGTCACAGATACGCAGTATTTT. This sequence encodes CASSLAGKVTDTQYF.

This clonotype has more than one count but fewer than ten. This CDR3 reads CASSRWDTPGNTIYF. The CDR3, as DNA: TGTGCCAGCAGCCGGTGGGACACCCCTGGAAACACCATATATTTT. The genes are TRBV7-9 and TRBJ1-3; a possible D gene is TRBD1 (6 bases). The CDR3 is made up of 15 amino acids. Germline V gene lookup returns CDR1 SEHNR and CDR2 FQNEAQ (reference sequence). Trimming took 5 bases from V and 2 from J, leaving 13 bases between them.

This chain uses TRBV6-2 or TRBV6-3 with TRBJ2-1; 7 bases are a match to TRBD1. V lost 2 bases to trimming and J lost 9 bases; unmatched junction nucleotides: 13. Germline-derived CDR1 and CDR2 are MNHEY and SVGEGT. This CDR3 spans 16 amino acids. The CDR3 reads CASSYPTGQLSSEQFF. The CDR3 DNA sequence: TGTGCCAGCAGTTACCCCACGGGACAGTTAAGTTCTGAGCAGTTCTTC.

This clonotype has only a few counts. The rearrangement links TRBV5-6 to TRBJ2-2; D uncertain. The CDR3 has 14 amino acids. The germline V gene encodes CDR1 SGHDT and CDR2 YYEEEE. The ends were cut back, 1 base at V and 1 base at J, with 5 bases in the middle. As DNA, the CDR3 is TGTGCCAGCAGCTTGTTGGGGAACACCGGGGAGCTGTTTTTT. It translates to CASSLLGNTGELFF.

V and J are TRBV2 and TRBJ2-5, with 7 nucleotides matching TRBD2. The V and J ends lost 5 bases and 5 bases, in that order; junction bases with no gene match: 5. There are 13 residues in the CDR3. Germline V gene data show CDR1 as SNHLY and CDR2 as FYNNEI. CDR3 in amino acids: CASSRLAGETQYF. CDR3 nucleotide sequence: TGTGCCAGCAGTCGACTAGCAGGGGAGACCCAGTACTTC.

This sequence joins TRBV12-3 or TRBV12-4 and TRBJ2-2; 10 nucleotides line up with TRBD2. The CDR3 covers 18 residues. V lost 3 bases and J lost 6; bases outside the gene matches: 13. CDR3 protein: CASSFRQRGGWGAGELFF. The CDR3 bases are TGTGCCAGCAGTTTTAGGCAGCGGGGGGGCTGGGGCGCCGGGGAGCTGTTTTTT.

This clonotype was counted many times. This chain links TRBV15 with TRBJ2-2; D is undetermined. V was pared by 6 bases and J by 7 bases, with 6 bases between. The CDR3 sequence is 11 residues long. CDR1 is LNHNV and CDR2 is YYDKDF in the germline V gene (reference sequence). Here the CDR3 reads CATRYNGELFF. The CDR3 DNA sequence: TGTGCCACCAGGTACAACGGGGAGCTGTTTTTT.

The rearrangement joins TRBV20-1 to TRBJ2-7, with TRBD1 identical over 12 bases. The CDR3 sequence is 13 residues long. In germline, CDR1 is DFQATT, CDR2 SNEGSKA (reference sequence). Trimming removed 6 bases from V and 4 bases from J; junction bases left unmatched: 4. The CDR3 is CSAGTGGAYEQYF. DNA of the CDR3: TGCAGTGCAGGGACAGGGGGCGCATACGAGCAGTACTTC.

Turning to this clonotype: A much larger clone is a single base away; this may be a read error. The gene calls are TRBV11-2 and TRBJ2-2, with TRBD2 matching over 8 bases. The length of the CDR3 is 17 residues. Per the germline V gene, CDR1 is SGHAT and CDR2 is FQNNGV. V was clipped by 6 bases and J by 1 base; unmatched bases: 10. The CDR3 coding sequence is TGTGCCAGCAGTCTCATCCAGGGACTAGAGAACACCGGGGAGCTGTTTTTT. Translation gives CASSLIQGLENTGELFF.

This clonotype was observed a handful of times. This rearrangement joins TRBV29-1 to TRBJ2-7; 10 nucleotides match TRBD1. CDR3 length: 14 residues. Unmatched junction bases numbered 5, after V lost 5 bases and J lost 1 base. Germline CDR1 and CDR2: SQVTM and ANQGSEA. CDR3 protein: CSVLRQGASYEQYF. DNA of the CDR3: TGCAGCGTTCTACGACAGGGGGCTTCCTACGAGCAGTACTTC.

The chain is built from TRBV10-3 and TRBJ2-5, with 8 nucleotides matching TRBD1. J was trimmed by 3 bases and V by 5 bases; bases with no gene match: 5. This CDR3 spans 14 amino acids. Germline V lookup: CDR1 ENHRY, CDR2 SYGVKD. CDR3 region: CAISPGQVKETQYF. The DNA for the CDR3 is TGTGCCATCAGTCCGGGACAGGTAAAAGAGACCCAGTACTTC.

This clonotype was observed a few times. V usage is TRBV2 and J usage is TRBJ1-2; TRBD1 matches at 9 bases. With V trimmed by 2 bases and J by 6 bases, 10 bases remained unmatched. The CDR3 has 16 amino acids. Germline CDR1 SNHLY, CDR2 FYNNEI. The CDR3 is CASSERMGGQGNGYTF. The DNA for the CDR3 is TGTGCCAGCAGTGAAAGGATGGGGGGACAGGGCAATGGCTACACCTTC.